A selection of T cell receptor beta chains follows, all from one sample in a study of spatial heterogeneity in lung cancer. TCRdb independently ran MiXCR on the 5' RACE reads; one entry per CDR3 protein. The sample has approximately 49,000 distinct CDR3 sequences, roughly 5% seen once. The sequences come from PBMCs, collected at surgery. The receptors come from a male donor with early-stage non-small cell lung cancer. CDR3s include the opening cysteine and the closing phenylalanine or tryptophan. D genes are given only for firm matches. Clone size is given for some rows only: seen once, a few or many times, or a class if the clone is expanded.

NA TRBJ2-5 many TRBV5-6 CANSLAGVGGETQYF TGTGCCAACAGCCTGGCCGGCGTCGGAGGGGAGACCCAGTACTTC
TRBD1 TRBJ1-4 few TRBV12-3/TRBV12-4 CASRATGGYEKLFF TGTGCCAGCAGGGCGACAGGGGGTTATGAAAAACTGTTTTTT
TRBD2 TRBJ2-1 many TRBV3-1 CASSQIAGLRNEQFF TGTGCCAGCAGCCAAATAGCGGGTTTGCGCAATGAGCAGTTCTTC
NA TRBJ2-2 many TRBV24-1 CATSETTGELFF TGTGCCACCAGTGAGACGACCGGGGAGCTGTTTTTT
NA TRBJ2-2 many TRBV7-9 CASSQLWGEVTGELFF TGTGCCAGCAGCCAGCTCTGGGGCGAAGTTACCGGGGAGCTGTTTTTT
TRBD2 TRBJ2-1 many TRBV3-1 CASSTYAGGMDYNEQFF TGTGCCAGCAGCACCTATGCGGGAGGAATGGACTACAATGAGCAGTTCTTC
TRBD2 TRBJ2-7 many TRBV7-8 CASIQSGGQSHYEQYF TGTGCCAGCATCCAGTCGGGGGGTCAATCCCACTACGAGCAGTACTTC
TRBD2 TRBJ2-7 many TRBV20-1 CSAVAGETVPYEQYF TGCAGTGCAGTAGCGGGAGAGACGGTCCCCTACGAGCAGTACTTC
TRBD2 TRBJ2-1 medium-sized TRBV4-1 CASSQGLAGANEQFF TGCGCCAGCAGCCAGGGACTAGCGGGAGCCAATGAGCAGTTCTTC
NA TRBJ2-7 once TRBV6-6 CASRQNIRAEGYEQYF TGTGCCAGCAGACAGAACATCAGGGCGGAAGGGTACGAGCAGTACTTC
NA TRBJ1-4 many TRBV12-3/TRBV12-4 CASLQGTNEKLFF TGTGCCAGCTTACAGGGAACTAATGAAAAACTGTTTTTT
NA TRBJ1-3 many TRBV6-5 CASSYSQGPTGNTIYF TGTGCCAGCAGTTACTCGCAGGGACCCACTGGAAACACCATATATTTT
NA TRBJ2-5 many TRBV4-1 CASSPRREETQYF TGCGCCAGCAGCCCCCGGCGCGAAGAGACCCAGTACTTC
TRBD2 TRBJ2-7 many TRBV4-1 CASSPSPGGSSYEQYF TGCGCCAGCAGCCCTAGTCCGGGCGGGAGCTCCTACGAGCAGTACTTC
TRBD1 TRBJ1-1 many TRBV5-1 CASSSGTGNTEAFF TGCGCCAGCAGCTCCGGGACAGGGAACACTGAAGCTTTCTTT
NA TRBJ1-1 many TRBV20-1 CSATSGRRNTEAFF TGCAGTGCCACCAGTGGCAGGCGGAACACTGAAGCTTTCTTT
NA TRBJ2-2 many TRBV10-1 CASSVGGNTGELFF TGCGCCAGCAGTGTGGGAGGGAACACCGGGGAGCTGTTTTTT
NA TRBJ2-3 few TRBV6-6 CASMTADTQYF TGTGCCAGCATGACAGCGGATACGCAGTATTTT
NA TRBJ2-2 many TRBV4-3 CASRASGSGELFF TGCGCCAGCAGAGCCTCAGGGTCCGGGGAGCTGTTTTTT
TRBD1 TRBJ2-1 many TRBV11-3 CASSSPGQGHNEQFF TGTGCCAGCAGCTCCCCGGGACAGGGCCACAATGAGCAGTTCTTC
NA TRBJ1-6 NA TRBV14 CASSQNLFGYSPLHF TGTGCCAGCAGCCAAAACCTTTTCGGGTATTCACCCCTCCACTTT
NA TRBJ2-2 medium-sized TRBV19 CASSISWLTGELFF TGTGCCAGTAGTATATCGTGGTTAACCGGGGAGCTGTTTTTT
NA TRBJ2-3 many TRBV4-1 CASSQGSSGTDTQYF TGCGCCAGCAGCCAAGGTTCTAGCGGCACAGATACGCAGTATTTT
NA TRBJ2-2 NA TRBV30 CACPRRMNTGELFF TGTGCCTGTCCCCGACGGATGAACACCGGGGAGCTGTTTTTT
NA TRBJ1-1 many TRBV11-2 CASSLFSTNTEAFF TGTGCCAGCAGCTTATTCTCCACAAACACTGAAGCTTTCTTT
TRBD1 TRBJ1-1 many TRBV7-6 CASSARQGWNTEAFF TGTGCCAGCAGCGCCCGACAGGGCTGGAACACTGAAGCTTTCTTT
NA TRBJ1-5 many TRBV5-1 CASSPGPNQPQHF TGCGCCAGCAGCCCGGGCCCTAATCAGCCCCAGCATTTT
NA TRBJ2-7 NA TRBV9 CASSVGPARDEQYF TGTGCCAGCAGCGTAGGCCCGGCGAGAGACGAGCAGTACTTC
NA TRBJ1-1 many TRBV6-5 CASSYRRIGNGEAFF TGTGCCAGCAGTTATCGTAGGATCGGTAACGGCGAAGCTTTCTTT
NA TRBJ2-1 many TRBV6-5 CASKKGHPYNEQFF TGTGCCAGCAAAAAGGGACACCCCTACAATGAGCAGTTCTTC
NA TRBJ2-3 NA TRBV10-1 CASSDGTAGRDTQYF TGCGCCAGCAGCGACGGAACTGCAGGTCGAGATACGCAGTATTTT
NA TRBJ2-5 many TRBV7-2 CASSPPGRWGSETQYF TGTGCCAGCAGCCCCCCGGGCAGGTGGGGCTCCGAGACCCAGTACTTC
TRBD2 TRBJ2-1 many TRBV20-1 CSARDRGLAVSYNEQFF TGCAGTGCTAGAGATCGGGGACTAGCGGTATCCTACAATGAGCAGTTCTTC
NA TRBJ1-2 many TRBV20-1 CSAPDSANYGYTF TGCAGTGCTCCGGACAGCGCTAACTATGGCTACACCTTC
NA TRBJ2-6 many TRBV28 CASILDLSGANVLTF TGTGCCAGCATCCTTGACCTCTCTGGGGCCAACGTCCTGACTTTC